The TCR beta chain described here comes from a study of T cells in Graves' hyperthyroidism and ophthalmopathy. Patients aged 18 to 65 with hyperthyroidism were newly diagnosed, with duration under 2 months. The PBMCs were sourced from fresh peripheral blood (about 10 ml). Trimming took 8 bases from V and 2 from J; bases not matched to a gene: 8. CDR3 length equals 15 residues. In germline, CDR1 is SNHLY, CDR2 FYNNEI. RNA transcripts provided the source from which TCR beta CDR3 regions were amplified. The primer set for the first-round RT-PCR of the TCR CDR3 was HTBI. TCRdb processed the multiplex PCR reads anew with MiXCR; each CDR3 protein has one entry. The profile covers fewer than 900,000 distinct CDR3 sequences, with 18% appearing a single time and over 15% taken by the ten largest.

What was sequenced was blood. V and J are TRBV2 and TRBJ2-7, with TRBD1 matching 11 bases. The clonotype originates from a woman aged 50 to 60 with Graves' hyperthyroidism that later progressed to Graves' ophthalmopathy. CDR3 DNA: TGTGCCAGCCCTCCTCCGGGACAGGGGGCCTACGAGCAGTACTTC. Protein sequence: CASPPPGQGAYEQYF.